Listed below are T cell receptor beta chains from one sample, sequenced in a study of a mutant IDH1 vaccine in newly diagnosed glioma. The antigens for these receptors are not known. Libraries were prepared by immunoSEQ multiplex PCR; TCRdb keeps only in-frame clonotypes and omits some of them. The data contain 24,000 or so clones, roughly 83% of them singletons. Material: PBMCs, obtained from a glioma patient whose treatment included an IDH1 peptide vaccine. The receptors originated from a man aged 35 to 55 with glioma. Both conserved end residues are part of each CDR3. The D gene is left open where the match is weak. Clone sizes are given selectively: once, few, many, or a class where the clone is expanded.

>TRBJ2-1|TRBV6-5|NA|NA
CASSYSGAGKLDEQFF
TGTGCCAGCAGTTACTCGGGGGCTGGGAAGCTGGATGAGCAGTTCTTC
>TRBJ2-3|TRBV27|NA|NA
CASSLRVVGTDTQYF
TGTGCCAGCAGCCTAAGGGTTGTGGGGACAGATACGCAGTATTTT
>TRBJ1-2|TRBV7-9|NA|NA
CASSLIVANYGYTF
TGTGCCAGCAGCTTAATAGTAGCGAACTATGGCTACACCTTC
>TRBJ2-7|TRBV7-9|NA|NA
CASSLSDGGFFYEQYF
TGTGCCAGCAGCTTATCGGACGGAGGTTTCTTTTACGAGCAGTACTTC
>TRBJ1-5|TRBV7-9|NA|TRBD1
CASSKQGIEPQPQHF
TGTGCCAGCAGCAAACAGGGGATTGAACCGCAGCCCCAGCATTTT
>TRBJ1-1|TRBV6-1|once|NA
CASRVRREMNTEAFF
TGTGCCAGCAGGGTACGGAGAGAAATGAACACTGAAGCTTTCTTT
>TRBJ2-7|TRBV7-9|NA|NA
CASSWGGGRSSYEQYF
TGTGCCAGCAGCTGGGGCGGGGGCAGGTCATCCTACGAGCAGTACTTC
>TRBJ2-7|TRBV29-1|NA|TRBD2
CSVERVARGALAGLRGEQYF
TGCAGCGTGGAACGGGTCGCTCGGGGGGCACTAGCGGGTCTTCGTGGCGAGCAGTACTTC
>TRBJ2-3|TRBV6-6|few|TRBD2
CASSLGLPADTQYF
TGTGCCAGCAGCCTGGGACTACCGGCAGATACGCAGTATTTT
>TRBJ2-7|TRBV19|once|NA
CAKTGPTSSYEQYF
TGTGCCAAAACAGGGCCGACTAGCTCCTACGAGCAGTACTTC